This TCR beta chain was found in a study of Tregs in tolerant kidney transplant recipients. Mixed chimerism was transient after nonmyeloablative marrow transplants from related graft donors. The CDR3 has 14 amino acids. J gave up 5 bases and V 5 bases, and 5 bases lay outside the gene matches. In germline, CDR1 is PRHDT, CDR2 FYEKMQ (reference sequence). Here immunoSEQ multiplex PCR was the method, and the copy in TCRdb shows in-frame clones only, minus some. The sample totals 11,000 to 15,000 clones. Comments on this clone: The read gets to within 3 residues of the CDR3 end, and the germline J gene fills in the rest.

The chain uses TRBV13 and TRBJ2-7; 11 positions agree with TRBD1. The receptor was isolated from a human patient who received a combined kidney and bone marrow transplant. Some T cells may be provided by the graft donor. The sequencing used CD8+ T cells from blood (PBMCs), collected 6 months after the transplant. The part of the CDR3 DNA that was read is TGTGCCAGCAGCATTCCGGGACAGGGGGACGAG. Translating gives CASSIPGQGDE. The full CDR3 sequence reads CASSIPGQGDEQYF.